This T cell receptor (beta chain) was recorded in a study of beta chain features in type 1 diabetes. Study outcomes and limitations: Among all four CD4+ subsets, Type 1 diabetes patients had TCRB CDR3s that were moderately but significantly shorter. Within the patient group, naive, central memory and Treg TCRB repertoires appeared more similar to each other than within healthy donors.

Via CD45RO/CCR7/CD25/CD127/CD95/CD27, cells of the CD4+ naive, central memory, regulatory and stem cell-like memory subsets were sorted. Once sorted, every population was more than 98% pure. This clone was picked up a small number of times. Its antigen is unidentified. As every portion of the isolated RNA was reverse transcribed, the sequencing read expressed TCRB transcripts. Assay used: immunoSEQ multiplex PCR; TCRdb lists only in-frame clones, some missing. The sample contains about 160,000 clones, roughly 9% of which appear only once. Germline CDR1 is LNHDA and CDR2 is SQIVND (reference sequence). The CDR3 runs 15 residues. Trimming took off 3 bases at V and 2 bases at J, with 11 bases between the two ends.

The sequence was obtained from a woman younger than 45 with type 1 diabetes. The chain has TRBV19 and TRBJ1-5; no clear D gene. Sequencing was done on a sample of central memory CD4+ T cells from blood. CDR3 coding DNA: TGTGCCAGTAGTATTCTGGCGGTCGGCAATCAGCCCCAGCATTTT. This codes for CASSILAVGNQPQHF.